This passage covers 5 T cell receptor beta chains from one sample sequenced in a study of glioma-infiltrating T cells. TCR alpha and beta CDR3 regions were amplified from RNA using iRepertoire nested multiplex PCR. MiXCR was run by TCRdb on the multiplex PCR reads, yielding one entry per CDR3 protein. The sample shows about 180,000 distinct CDR3 sequences, 43% of them seen only once. The specimen was glioma tissue, nonneoplastic brain tissue, or PBMCs (not recorded which). Receptors were obtained from a human donor with low-grade glioma or glioblastoma, undergoing nonglioma brain surgery, or in good health (not recorded which).

Concerning this clonotype: A read error is possible here, since a much larger clone lies one base away. This chain connects TRBV20-1 to TRBJ2-7, with TRBD1 matching 11 bases. The trim removed 6 bases at V and 7 bases at J, leaving 17 bases unmatched. The length of the CDR3 is 16 residues. Germline V gene sequence: CDR1 DFQATT, CDR2 SNEGSKA (reference sequence). The CDR3 region has the DNA TGCAGTGCCCATCGGGACAGGGGGTTGATTTCGAATGAGCAGTACTTC. It is translated as CSAHRDRGLISNEQYF.

This clonotype was observed a few times. The V and J genes are TRBV3-1 and TRBJ1-1, with D possibly matching TRBD1 (5 bases). Germline CDR1 LGHDT, CDR2 YNNKEL (reference sequence). V gave up 2 bases and J gave up 4 bases, with 11 bases separating them. The CDR3 runs 14 residues. The CDR3 coding sequence is TGTGCCAGCAGCCAAAATTGGGGGGGCACTGAAGCTTTCTTT. Translated: CASSQNWGGTEAFF. The whole variable domain, remainder taken from reference TRBV3-1 and TRBJ1-1, is DTAVSQTPKYLVTQMGNDKSIKCEQNLGHDTMYWYKQDSKKFLKIMFSYNNKELIINETVPNRFSPKSPDKAHLNLHINSLELGDSAVYFCASSQNWGGTEAFFGQGTRLTVV.

This clonotype was seen at least ten times. This chain uses TRBV6-1 with TRBJ2-5; TRBD2 agrees at 7 bases. The CDR3 runs to 16 residues. Looked up from germline, CDR1 is MNHNS and CDR2 is SASEGT. V lost 8 bases and J lost 2; bases outside the gene matches: 14. CDR3 sequence (DNA): TGTGCCAGCCGGGCAGATAACCCGGGACTACAAGAGACCCAGTACTTC. Amino acid sequence: CASRADNPGLQETQYF.

The gene calls are TRBV14 and TRBJ2-5; D may be TRBD2 (6 bases). V was trimmed by 5 bases and J by 5 bases, leaving 18 bases between them. Germline V lookup: CDR1 SGHDN, CDR2 FVKESK. CDR3 length: 15 residues. CDR3 protein: CASSGELAGRETQYF. CDR3 nucleotide sequence: TGTGCCAGCAGCGGCGAACTAGCCGGTCGGGAGACCCAGTACTTC.

The chain is built from TRBV19 and TRBJ2-1, with D perhaps being TRBD1 or TRBD2 (6 bases each). This CDR3 spans 15 amino acids. Trimming shortened V by 5 bases and J by 7 bases, and 18 bases separated the two germline ends. The germline CDR1 and CDR2 sequences are LNHDA and SQIVND (reference sequence). CDR3 region: CASSAADLGGNEQFF. The CDR3 DNA reads as TGTGCCAGTAGTGCCGCCGATTTAGGGGGGAATGAGCAGTTCTTC. Complete variable domain (other parts from reference TRBV19 and TRBJ2-1): DGGITQSPKYLFRKEGQNVTLSCEQNLNHDAMYWYRQDPGQGLRLIYYSQIVNDFQKGDIAEGYSVSREKKESFPLTVTSAQKNPTAFYLCASSAADLGGNEQFFGPGTRLTVL.